This passage covers 21 T cell receptor beta chains from one sample sequenced in a study of radiation and T cells in renal cell carcinoma. Clones were sequenced by immunoSEQ multiplex PCR, and TCRdb holds only the in-frame ones, with some missing. The repertoire has 80,000 or so clones, 89% of them found once; the top ten carry over 5.5%. As for time point: blood 4 weeks post-SBRT, at nephrectomy. Treatment of the sample: 15 Gy SBRT to primary tumor, nephrectomy 4 weeks later. The specimen was blood, collected from a patient whose treatment included radiotherapy and nephrectomy. All receptors come from a woman between 65 and 79 years old with renal cell carcinoma.

V is TRBV5-4 and J is TRBJ1-1; the D is unclear. V shed 4 bases and J shed 5 bases, with 18 bases lying between them. The CDR3 is 15 amino acids. Germline loops: CDR1 SGHNT, CDR2 YYREEE (reference sequence). This CDR3 is CASSTPTRSRTEAFF. The CDR3 nucleotides are TGTGCCAGCAGCACCCCGACGAGGAGCAGGACTGAAGCTTTCTTT.

The chain is built from TRBV30 and TRBJ1-5; D not resolved. Trimming left V 7 bases short and J 3 bases short, with 13 bases between. The CDR3 sequence is 13 residues long. Germline V gene sequence: CDR1 GTSNPN, CDR2 SVGIG (reference sequence). The CDR3 DNA is TGTGCCTCTGACGGACGGGACAATCAGCCCCAGCATTTT. Translation: CASDGRDNQPQHF.

The chain uses TRBV7-5 and TRBJ1-6. TRBV7-5 is deemed a pseudogene. The CDR3 extends over 14 amino acids. CDR3 in DNA: TGTGCCAGTAGCTTAGGACTCAATAATTCACCCCTCCACTTT. Its protein is CASSLGLNNSPLHF.

This clone appeared a few times. This chain connects TRBV5-1 to TRBJ1-2, with 7 nucleotides matching TRBD1. The germline gives CDR1 SGHRS, CDR2 YFSETQ. This CDR3 comprises 13 residues. Trimming at V came to 5 bases and at J to 4 bases, leaving 5 bases not matched to a gene. In DNA, the CDR3 is TGCGCCAGCAGTGAGGGGGCGGGCTATGGCTACACCTTC. This translates into CASSEGAGYGYTF.

The V gene is TRBV6-1, the J gene TRBJ1-4; D gene uncertain. Per germline, CDR1 MNHNS and CDR2 SASEGT. The V and J ends lost 6 bases and 0 bases respectively, with 11 bases between them. The CDR3 loop spans 15 amino acids. The CDR3 DNA is TGTGCCAGCAGCCGCGACATAGCAACTAATGAAAAACTGTTTTTT. Protein product: CASSRDIATNEKLFF.

The rearrangement links TRBV7-8 to TRBJ2-3; TRBD2 matches at 9 bases. J gave up 2 bases and V 8 bases, and 20 bases lay outside the gene matches. The CDR3 runs 19 residues. The germline V gene encodes CDR1 SGHVS and CDR2 FQNEAQ. CDR3 sequence (DNA): TGTGCCAGCTCCGAAGGGTTAGCGGGGGCCCGAGGGATCACAGATACGCAGTATTTT. Translation: CASSEGLAGARGITDTQYF.

The J gene is TRBJ2-1, the V gene TRBV18; the match to TRBD1 covers 8 bases. The CDR3 covers 14 residues. After removal of 4 bases from V and 10 bases from J, the junction contained 9 bases not matched to a gene. Germline CDR1 KGHSH, CDR2 LQKENI. The CDR3 is CASSRGQGHHEQFF. CDR3 sequence (DNA): TGTGCCAGCTCACGAGGACAGGGTCATCACGAGCAGTTCTTC.

This chain connects TRBV7-9 to TRBJ2-2, with TRBD1 matching 9 bases. Germline assignment: CDR1 SEHNR and CDR2 FQNEAQ (reference sequence). V shed 5 bases and J 7 bases; nucleotides not matched to a gene: 8. The CDR3 loop spans 15 amino acids. CDR3 region: CASSGPDRGGGELFF. CDR3 nucleotides: TGTGCCAGCAGCGGACCGGACAGGGGCGGCGGGGAGCTGTTTTTT.

There are a few counts of this clone. This chain uses TRBV2 with TRBJ2-1, with D perhaps matching TRBD2 (5 bases). With 5 bases removed from V and 3 bases from J, the gap between germline ends came to 8 bases. This CDR3 is 13 amino acids long. Per the germline V gene, CDR1 is SNHLY and CDR2 is FYNNEI. The CDR3 nucleotides read TGTGCCAGCAGTACAGCGGACTACAATGAGCAGTTCTTC. Translated, it gives CASSTADYNEQFF.

V and J are TRBV9 and TRBJ2-7; D is tentatively TRBD1 or TRBD2 (5 bases each). V was clipped by 0 bases and J by 4 bases, with 11 bases between them. CDR3 length: 14 residues. Germline loops: CDR1 SGDLS, CDR2 YYNGEE. CDR3 in DNA: TGTGCCAGCAGCGTAGGACGGGACGGTTACGAGCAGTACTTC. It yields the protein CASSVGRDGYEQYF.

This chain connects TRBV4-3 to TRBJ1-5; no definite D call. The ends were cut back, 4 bases at V and 0 bases at J, with 10 bases in the middle. The CDR3 spans 15 residues. Germline lookup yields CDR1 LGHNA and CDR2 YSLEER. The CDR3 sequence: CASSPFRFSNQPQHF. CDR3 nucleotide sequence: TGCGCCAGCAGCCCGTTCCGCTTTAGCAATCAGCCCCAGCATTTT.

CDR3 amino acids: CASSIGRAGYTF. The DNA of the CDR3 is TGTGCCAGTAGTATAGGTCGGGCTGGCTACACCTTC. The chain is built from TRBV19 and TRBJ1-2; the D is unclear. The CDR3 totals 12 residues. V dropped 1 base and J dropped 7 bases, with 7 bases sitting between them. Germline CDR1 LNHDA, CDR2 SQIVND (reference sequence).

The genes are TRBV5-1 and TRBJ2-2, with D possibly being TRBD2 (7 bases). Trimming cost V 7 bases and J 0 bases, with 16 bases left between them. The CDR3 contains 16 residues. Germline CDR1 reads SGHRS; CDR2 reads YFSETQ. CDR3 DNA: TGCGCCAGCTCAAGGGGGGGAATCGCGAACACCGGGGAGCTGTTTTTT. Translated, it gives CASSRGGIANTGELFF.

This clone was seen only a few times. This rearrangement joins TRBV19 to TRBJ1-5, with D maybe TRBD1 (5 bases). Germline CDR1 reads LNHDA; CDR2 reads SQIVND (reference sequence). The CDR3 contains 15 residues. The V end was cut by 5 bases, the J end by 5 bases, with 16 bases between. The CDR3 is CASSLTRDGDQPQHF. The CDR3 DNA sequence: TGTGCCAGTAGTTTGACCCGGGACGGGGATCAGCCCCAGCATTTT.

J is TRBJ2-1 and V is TRBV5-4; TRBD2 aligns across 11 bases. This CDR3 has 16 residues. V was pared by 4 bases and J by 4 bases, with 7 bases of the junction left unmatched. Germline lookup yields CDR1 SGHNT and CDR2 YYREEE (reference sequence). CDR3 region: CASSLPTSGSYNEQFF. CDR3 DNA sequence: TGTGCCAGCAGCCTACCAACTAGCGGGAGTTACAATGAGCAGTTCTTC.

In DNA, the CDR3 is TGCGCCAGCAGCCTCGTTCGCGACGGACAAGAGACCCAGTACTTC. Translated, it gives CASSLVRDGQETQYF. The V call is TRBV5-1, the J call TRBJ2-5; no clear D gene. V gave up 4 bases and J gave up 2 bases, with 15 bases separating them. This CDR3 is 15 amino acids long. Per germline, CDR1 SGHRS and CDR2 YFSETQ. The full variable domain, its missing parts supplied by reference TRBV5-1 and TRBJ2-5, is KAGVTQTPRYLIKTRGQQVTLSCSPISGHRSVSWYQQTPGQGLQFLFEYFSETQRNKGNFPGRFSGRQFSNSRSEMNVSTLELGDSALYLCASSLVRDGQETQYFGPGTRLLVL.

The DNA of the CDR3 is TGTGCCAGCAGTTTCGGAGGGGGCGCGGGAGCTTTCTTT. Translation: CASSFGGGAGAFF. This chain joins TRBV27 and TRBJ1-1; 7 bases line up with TRBD1. The CDR3 is made up of 13 amino acids. Germline lookup yields CDR1 MNHEY and CDR2 SMNVEV (reference sequence). V was pared by 3 bases and J by 10 bases, with 8 bases of the junction left unmatched.

This chain connects TRBV5-1 to TRBJ2-3; 9 bases align to TRBD1. V was pared by 5 bases and J by 0 bases, with 7 bases of the junction left unmatched. Looked up from germline, CDR1 is SGHRS and CDR2 is YFSETQ. There are 16 residues in the CDR3. In DNA, the CDR3 is TGCGCCAGCAGGGCCGGGACAGGGTATAGCACAGATACGCAGTATTTT. It yields the protein CASRAGTGYSTDTQYF.

The CDR3: CASSPGQGAVKDTQYF. CDR3 nucleotides: TGTGCCAGCAGCCCGGGACAGGGGGCGGTGAAAGATACGCAGTATTTT. The chain links TRBV7-9 to TRBJ2-3, with 12 bases that match TRBD1. Germline lookup yields CDR1 SEHNR and CDR2 FQNEAQ (reference sequence). There are 16 residues in the CDR3. V dropped 5 bases and J dropped 5; count of bases not matched to a gene: 8. The full variable domain, with the rest looked up from reference TRBV7-9 and TRBJ2-3, is DTGVSQNPRHKITKRGQNVTFRCDPISEHNRLYWYRQTLGQGPEFLTYFQNEAQLEKSRLLSDRFSAERPKGSFSTLEIQRTEQGDSAMYLCASSPGQGAVKDTQYFGPGTRLTVL.

This chain connects TRBV2 to TRBJ2-7; 11 bases align to TRBD1. V dropped 3 bases and J dropped 0; count of bases not matched to a gene: 1. This CDR3 region has 15 residues. Per the germline V gene, CDR1 is SNHLY and CDR2 is FYNNEI. This CDR3 is CASSDGTGGSYEQYF. The CDR3 DNA is TGTGCCAGCAGTGATGGGACAGGGGGCTCCTACGAGCAGTACTTC.

This clone was detected only a few times. The gene calls are TRBV6-1 and TRBJ2-7; 8 bases map to TRBD1. CDR3 length equals 15 residues. CDR1 is MNHNS and CDR2 is SASEGT in the germline V gene. J was trimmed by 0 bases and V by 5 bases; bases with no gene match: 6. The CDR3 DNA is TGTGCCAGCAGTCCCCGGACAGGGTACTCCTACGAGCAGTACTTC. It encodes CASSPRTGYSYEQYF.